Below, 7 T cell receptor beta chains from the same sample are listed, as sequenced in a study of technical replicates of blood from several donors. Assay used: immunoSEQ multiplex PCR; TCRdb lists only in-frame clones, some missing. The data contain about 90,000 clones, under 95% of them singletons. The sample taken for sequencing was T cells isolated from PBMCs. The receptors here all came from a human donor in good health.

The V and J genes are TRBV27 and TRBJ2-3; TRBD2 matches 12 bases. The junction had 6 bases not matched to a gene; V was cut back by 4 bases and J by 4 bases. The CDR3 spans 16 residues. Germline loops: CDR1 MNHEY, CDR2 SMNVEV (reference sequence). The CDR3 DNA follows: TGTGCCAGCAGTTCGGAGACTAGCGGGAGACCAGATACGCAGTATTTT. Its protein product is CASSSETSGRPDTQYF.

This chain joins TRBV9 and TRBJ2-1, with TRBD2 matching 7 bases. V lost 4 bases and J lost 10; bases outside the gene matches: 11. CDR3 length: 14 amino acids. CDR1 and CDR2 (germline): SGDLS, YYNGEE. The CDR3 nucleotides read TGTGCCAGCAGCCATCCGTTCCTAGCGGACGAGCAGTTCTTC. It specifies CASSHPFLADEQFF.

This clone showed up just once. This sequence joins TRBV19 and TRBJ1-5, with no clear D. The CDR3 runs to 13 residues. V dropped 0 bases and J dropped 7 bases, with 7 bases sitting between them. The germline V gene has CDR1 LNHDA and CDR2 SQIVND (reference sequence). CDR3 sequence: CASSIDGGQPQHF. DNA of the CDR3: TGTGCCAGTAGTATAGATGGAGGGCAGCCCCAGCATTTT. The full variable domain, completed using reference TRBV19 and TRBJ1-5, is DGGITQSPKYLFRKEGQNVTLSCEQNLNHDAMYWYRQDPGQGLRLIYYSQIVNDFQKGDIAEGYSVSREKKESFPLTVTSAQKNPTAFYLCASSIDGGQPQHFGDGTRLSIL.

The rearrangement uses TRBV9 and TRBJ1-2, with 10 bases fitting TRBD1. The junction had 4 bases not matched to a gene; V was cut back by 2 bases and J by 3 bases. Germline V gives CDR1 SGDLS, CDR2 YYNGEE. CDR3 length equals 15 residues. The CDR3 loop is CASSVTGGFDYGYTF. The CDR3 nucleotides read TGTGCCAGCAGCGTGACAGGGGGCTTCGACTATGGCTACACCTTC.

This rearrangement joins TRBV5-4 to TRBJ2-5; TRBD2 might be the D (6 bases). The V end was cut by 0 bases, the J end by 3 bases, with 6 bases between. Germline loops: CDR1 SGHNT, CDR2 YYREEE (reference sequence). This CDR3 has 13 residues. The CDR3 loop is CASSLGGEETQYF. The CDR3 DNA sequence: TGTGCCAGCAGCTTGGGGGGGGAAGAGACCCAGTACTTC.

The J gene is TRBJ2-7, the V gene TRBV14; maybe TRBD1 (6 bases). V lost 10 bases, J lost 2 bases, and 15 bases lay in between. The CDR3 is 13 amino acids. Germline V gene lookup returns CDR1 SGHDN and CDR2 FVKESK. The chain's CDR3 is CANIGTRPYEQYF. Here the CDR3 DNA reads TGTGCCAACATCGGGACAAGACCCTACGAGCAGTACTTC.

This rearrangement joins TRBV5-1 to TRBJ2-7, with 8 nucleotides matching TRBD1. CDR1 is SGHRS, CDR2 YFSETQ, per germline. After removal of 3 bases from V and 2 bases from J, the junction contained 7 bases not matched to a gene. The CDR3 spans 15 residues. The CDR3 bases are TGCGCCAGCAGCTCCCTAGGGGACAGGACCTACGAGCAGTACTTC. Its translation: CASSSLGDRTYEQYF.